This note documents a single T cell receptor beta chain sequence. Its antigen remains unknown. The CDR3 is cut off 3 residues early in the read; its end comes from the germline J gene. The sample comes from a study of T cells in women clearing cervical HPV infection. Study details: Case blood was drawn when the lesion was first found; control blood after infection became undetectable.

Whole-study results and caveats: Controls had more TRBV6-7 (0.16%) than cases (roughly 0.11%). Combining TCR richness with V gene abundances gave roughly 0.8 AUC.

Cervical HPV DNA detected by MY09/MY11 PCR, typed by dot-blot. Profiled with immunoSEQ multiplex PCR; TCRdb holds only in-frame clones, not every one. The table for this sample gives 25,000 to 35,000 clones. This CDR3 has 11 residues. Germline CDR1 is SQVTM and CDR2 is ANQGSEA. V lost 5 bases and J 4 bases, leaving 8 bases between the germline ends. Sequencing used blood buffy coat. The sequence was obtained from a woman between 18 and 69 years old with a cervical HPV16 infection that either progressed to CIN3+ or cleared (not recorded which). The rearrangement uses TRBV29-1 and TRBJ2-5; D gene ambiguous. CDR3 DNA (partial): TGCAGCGTTAGCTTGAGAGAGACC. This gives the protein CSVSLRET. The full CDR3 reads CSVSLRETQYF.